Below are 12 T cell receptor beta chains sequenced from a single sample in a study of Ad26.COV2.S vaccination and SARS-CoV-2 variants. The table came from immunoSEQ multiplex PCR; TCRdb's copy has only in-frame clones and leaves some out. Among roughly 300,000 clones listed, around 89% were seen once. The sample's treatment: 19 received Ad26.COV2.S at low or high dose, single or two shots; roughly five received placebo; per-sample allocation not given. Sampling happened 63 days after the first vaccine or placebo injection. The input for sequencing was peripheral blood, taken in a trial of Ad26.COV2.S vaccine versus placebo. These receptors came from a person aged 18 to 59 who received the Ad26.COV2.S COVID-19 vaccine or a placebo.

The count of this clone is one. The chain combines TRBV29-1 with TRBJ2-5; unclear D gene. The length of the CDR3 is 10 residues. V lost 3 bases to trimming and J lost 7 bases, with 6 bases between them. Germline V lookup: CDR1 SQVTM, CDR2 ANQGSEA. CDR3 amino acids: CSVELGTQYF. The CDR3 nucleotides read TGCAGCGTTGAGCTCGGGACCCAGTACTTC.

The CDR3 DNA is TGTGCCAGCAGCCGTCGGACGGGGAACACTGAAGCTTTCTTT. As protein: CASSRRTGNTEAFF. The V call is TRBV3-1 (or the pseudogene TRBV3-2), the J call TRBJ1-1; D not resolved. V lost 4 bases and J 1 base, leaving 10 bases between the germline ends. The germline V gene has CDR1 LGHDT and CDR2 YNNKEL (reference sequence). CDR3 length: 14 residues.

The V call is TRBV5-4, the J call TRBJ2-3; 8 bases match TRBD1. The CDR3 is 16 amino acids. Trimming took 3 bases from V and 3 from J; bases not matched to a gene: 9. Germline V gene data show CDR1 as SGHNT and CDR2 as YYREEE (reference sequence). This chain's CDR3 is CASSSDTGGRTDTQYF. DNA for the CDR3: TGTGCCAGCAGCTCCGACACAGGGGGTAGGACAGATACGCAGTATTTT.

The chain links TRBV6-5 to TRBJ1-5; D remains ambiguous. This CDR3 is 15 amino acids long. V was clipped by 6 bases and J by 2 bases, with 14 bases between them. Germline V gene lookup returns CDR1 MNHEY and CDR2 SVGAGI. DNA for the CDR3: TGTGCCAGCAGCCCACCGGGTCGGGGCAATCAGCCCCAGCATTTT. Translating gives CASSPPGRGNQPQHF.

This chain joins TRBV27 and TRBJ1-1; D not resolved. The CDR3 is 13 residues long. The V end lost 3 bases, the J end lost 6 bases, and 11 bases lay between the germline ends. Germline V gene sequence: CDR1 MNHEY, CDR2 SMNVEV (reference sequence). CDR3 in DNA: TGTGCCAGCAGTTTGCTTCCCTTAGCTGAAGCTTTCTTT. This gives the protein CASSLLPLAEAFF.

The chain carries TRBV21-1 and TRBJ1-1; the table assigns TRBD1, which was not confirmed against the DNA. TRBV21-1 is flagged as a pseudogene. CDR3 length equals 17 residues. For the CDR3, the DNA is TGTGCCAGCAGCGGGGCTAACAGGGGGCGATGGAACACTGAAGCTTTCTTT. Protein: CASSGANRGRWNTEAFF.

This clone is a singleton in its sample. Distinct nucleotide sequences in the sample also encode this CDR3. V usage is TRBV6-2 or TRBV6-3 and J usage is TRBJ1-1, with D unclear. Trimming pared 0 bases from V and 4 bases from J, leaving 6 bases between. Germline lookup yields CDR1 MNHEY and CDR2 SVGEGT. The CDR3 covers 13 residues. In DNA form, the CDR3 reads TGTGCCAGCAGTTACTCCGGAGGCACTGAAGCTTTCTTT. Amino acids: CASSYSGGTEAFF.

The gene calls are TRBV19 and TRBJ2-2; unclear D gene. Per germline, CDR1 LNHDA and CDR2 SQIVND (reference sequence). This CDR3 is 15 amino acids long. Trimming pared 5 bases from V and 3 bases from J, leaving 13 bases between. Written as DNA, the CDR3 is TGTGCCAGTAGTCGGAGAGACCGCGACACCGGGGAGCTGTTTTTT. It codes for CASSRRDRDTGELFF.

The chain couples TRBV5-1 to TRBJ2-5; D is unclear. Germline-derived CDR1 and CDR2 are SGHRS and YFSETQ. The CDR3 totals 12 residues. Trimming pared 2 bases from V and 4 bases from J, leaving 6 bases between. The CDR3 sequence is CASSFTGETQYF. CDR3 nucleotides: TGCGCCAGCAGCTTTACTGGAGAGACCCAGTACTTC.

This clone was picked up a small number of times. This sample also contains other DNA sequences that code for the same CDR3. The genes are TRBV9 and TRBJ2-2, with D unresolved. The V gene lost 0 bases and the J gene lost 3 bases, with 0 bases spanning the gap. The CDR3 has 12 residues. In germline, CDR1 is SGDLS, CDR2 YYNGEE. CDR3 bases: TGTGCCAGCAGCGTAGACACCGGGGAGCTGTTTTTT. It yields the protein CASSVDTGELFF.

This clone was seen a single time. V is TRBV5-1 and J is TRBJ2-2; D is unresolved. Germline V gene data show CDR1 as SGHRS and CDR2 as YFSETQ. The CDR3 spans 15 residues. V lost 4 bases and J 0 bases, leaving 10 bases between the germline ends. CDR3 nucleotide sequence: TGCGCCAGCAGCCCTTTAGCCCCGAACACCGGGGAGCTGTTTTTT. Protein: CASSPLAPNTGELFF. Using reference TRBV5-1 and TRBJ2-2 for the parts outside the CDR3, the full variable domain is KAGVTQTPRYLIKTRGQQVTLSCSPISGHRSVSWYQQTPGQGLQFLFEYFSETQRNKGNFPGRFSGRQFSNSRSEMNVSTLELGDSALYLCASSPLAPNTGELFFGEGSRLTVL.

The chain links TRBV6-2 or TRBV6-3 to TRBJ2-7, with D perhaps given as TRBD1 or TRBD2 (6 bases each). This CDR3 region has 14 residues. Trimming pared 6 bases from V and 2 bases from J, leaving 14 bases between. Looked up from germline, CDR1 is MNHEY and CDR2 is SVGEGT. The CDR3 reads CASSLQGLTYEQYF. The CDR3 nucleotides are TGTGCCAGCAGCCTACAGGGACTTACCTACGAGCAGTACTTC.